The clone carrying this TCR beta chain was observed a handful of times. This CDR3 region has 16 residues. The J segment lost 3 bases and the V segment lost 6 bases, leaving 8 bases of the junction unmatched. Germline CDR1 is SGHTA and CDR2 is FQGNSA. This sample was included in a study of regulatory T cells in long-lasting Graves disease. The authors built TCR beta libraries using iRepertoire HTBI primers and Arm-PCR of CDR3 regions. TCRdb re-called the multiplex PCR reads through MiXCR, storing one row per CDR3 protein. The sample carries approximately 500,000 distinct CDR3 sequences, 20% to 25% recorded once. Regarding time point: persistent/refractory GD, antithyroid drugs over 5 years with positive TRAb. After RNA was extracted from PBMCs, the TCR library was made from it.

The sequencing used peripheral blood mononuclear cells (PBMCs), collected when the disease was refractory, from a patient treated with antithyroid drugs. The sequence was obtained from a female donor with Graves disease. The chain couples TRBV7-2 to TRBJ2-5; the match to TRBD1 covers 12 bases. DNA of the CDR3: TGTGCCAGCAGATCCTGGGACAGGGGGCCTGAAGAGACCCAGTACTTC. It codes for CASRSWDRGPEETQYF.